The 15 T cell receptor beta chains below all came from one sample that was sequenced in a study of neoadjuvant nivolumab and ipilimumab in lung cancer. The protocol was immunoSEQ multiplex PCR, while the TCRdb copy is restricted to in-frame clones and leaves out a portion. This table has about 38,000 clones, 85% to 90% appearing once. The starting material was peripheral blood, obtained before neoadjuvant nivolumab, alone or with ipilimumab. The receptors originated from an adult with non-small cell lung cancer.

V and J are TRBV6-5 and TRBJ2-3; 11 nucleotides line up with TRBD2. Germline V gene sequence: CDR1 MNHEY, CDR2 SVGAGI. Trimming cost V 6 bases and J 4 bases; bases outside gene matches: 6. The CDR3 is 15 amino acids. The CDR3 DNA reads as TGTGCCAGCAGCACTTTAGCGGGAGGGTCAGATACGCAGTATTTT. Translation gives CASSTLAGGSDTQYF.

J is TRBJ2-7 and V is TRBV7-6; D might be TRBD1 (5 bases). Trimming took off 4 bases at V and 4 bases at J, with 17 bases between the two ends. CDR3 length: 15 residues. Germline V lookup: CDR1 SGHVS, CDR2 FNYEAQ. CDR3 in DNA: TGTGCCAGCAGCTCCACTGAACTGGGGCGGTACGAGCAGTACTTC. Its translation is CASSSTELGRYEQYF.

V is TRBV7-3 and J is TRBJ2-6, with D possibly TRBD1 on 6 matching bases. Germline CDR1 and CDR2: SGHTA and FQGTGA. CDR3 length: 15 residues. Deletions cut 5 bases from V and 3 bases from J, with 11 bases between. The CDR3 protein is CASSARGFGANVLTF. CDR3 DNA sequence: TGTGCCAGCAGCGCCAGGGGTTTTGGGGCCAACGTCCTGACTTTC. The full variable domain, with the rest looked up from reference TRBV7-3 and TRBJ2-6, is GAGVSQTPSNKVTEKGKYVELRCDPISGHTALYWYRQSLGQGPEFLIYFQGTGAADDSGLPNDRFFAVRPEGSVSTLKIQRTERGDSAVYLCASSARGFGANVLTFGAGSRLTVL.

This clone came up once. The rearrangement uses TRBV7-2 and TRBJ2-7, with TRBD1 matching 8 bases. This CDR3 has 15 amino acids. V dropped 4 bases and J dropped 4; count of bases not matched to a gene: 9. The V gene's germline CDR1 is SGHTA and CDR2 FQGNSA. CDR3 nucleotide sequence: TGTGCCAGCAGCTCGGCACCGGGACAGGTATACGAGCAGTACTTC. Residues: CASSSAPGQVYEQYF.

This chain uses TRBV6-4 with TRBJ2-1, with TRBD2 identical over 7 bases. The germline gives CDR1 MRHNA, CDR2 SNTAGT. Germline trimming cut 3 bases from V and 7 bases from J; bases unmatched to any gene: 9. The CDR3 has 15 residues. CDR3: CASSESAGEANEQFF. CDR3 nucleotide sequence: TGTGCCAGCAGTGAGTCCGCGGGGGAGGCGAATGAGCAGTTCTTC.

This clone was detected a few times. The chain is built from TRBV5-1 and TRBJ2-7; 11 bases agree with TRBD2. The CDR3 is 15 amino acids. V lost 4 bases, J lost 7 bases, and 10 bases stayed unmatched. Germline CDR1 and CDR2: SGHRS and YFSETQ. CDR3 coding DNA: TGCGCCAGCAGCATAAACCCGACTAGCGGGACTGAGCAGTACTTC. It yields the protein CASSINPTSGTEQYF.

The chain joins TRBV11-3 to TRBJ2-3; weak D call: TRBD2 (5 bases). The CDR3 extends over 15 amino acids. Germline V CDR1 and CDR2: SGHNT, YENEEA. V was clipped by 2 bases and J by 2 bases, with 11 bases between them. CDR3 sequence: CASSLKAAFTDTQYF. The CDR3 coding sequence is TGTGCCAGCAGCTTAAAAGCGGCCTTCACAGATACGCAGTATTTT.

The rearrangement joins TRBV7-9 to TRBJ2-3, with 7 bases that match TRBD1. Germline-derived CDR1 and CDR2 are SEHNR and FQNEAQ (reference sequence). This CDR3 spans 15 amino acids. V dropped 3 bases and J dropped 0; count of bases not matched to a gene: 3. The CDR3 region has the DNA TGTGCCAGCAGCTTCGGACAGGCTAGCACAGATACGCAGTATTTT. It encodes CASSFGQASTDTQYF.

This clone was seen only once. J is TRBJ1-3 and V is TRBV18; no clear D gene. Germline CDR1 and CDR2: KGHSH and LQKENI. With 6 bases removed from V and 0 bases from J, the gap between germline ends came to 12 bases. This CDR3 is built from 15 residues. CDR3 coding DNA: TGTGCCAGCTCGTCTGCGAGTAGCTCTGGAAACACCATATATTTT. Its protein product is CASSSASSSGNTIYF.

Remarks on this clone: The germline gene is not matched at one end of the junction; a read error may be the cause. The chain is built from TRBV7-6 and TRBJ2-1; 12 nucleotides match TRBD2. Germline V gene sequence: CDR1 SGHVS, CDR2 FNYEAQ. This CDR3 is built from 19 residues. The CDR3 sequence: CASTLIQPTGLAGVNEQFF. Written as DNA, the CDR3 is TGTGCCAGCACCTTAATTCAACCTACGGGACTAGCGGGTGTCAATGAGCAGTTCTTC.

The table lists this clone with a few counts. The chain is built from TRBV14 and TRBJ1-5, with TRBD1 as a possible D gene (5 bases). This CDR3 has 13 amino acids. The V and J ends lost 1 base and 7 bases respectively, with 8 bases between them. Germline CDR1 reads SGHDN; CDR2 reads FVKESK. CDR3 residues: CASSQAGGQPQHF. CDR3 sequence (DNA): TGTGCCAGCAGCCAAGCGGGGGGACAGCCCCAGCATTTT.

CDR3 DNA sequence: TGTGCCAGCAGCCCGGGACTAGCGGGAGGGACCGAGCAGTACTTC. Its protein is CASSPGLAGGTEQYF. The V gene is TRBV7-2, the J gene TRBJ2-7; 16 positions match TRBD2. CDR1 and CDR2 from the germline V gene are SGHTA and FQGNSA. The CDR3 covers 15 residues. J gave up 6 bases and V 5 bases, and 4 bases lay outside the gene matches.

The rearrangement uses TRBV4-2 and TRBJ2-1; 9 bases match TRBD1. Germline V gives CDR1 LGHNA, CDR2 YNFKEQ. The V gene end was trimmed by 3 bases and the J gene end by 14 bases; junction bases not matched to a gene: 5. CDR3 length equals 12 residues. The CDR3 here is CASSQGRDREFF. The CDR3 nucleotides read TGTGCCAGCAGCCAGGGCCGGGACAGGGAGTTCTTC.

This chain connects TRBV11-2 to TRBJ2-1; TRBD2 might be the D (5 bases). The ends were cut back, 5 bases at V and 0 bases at J, with 20 bases in the middle. The CDR3 is made up of 18 amino acids. Germline values: CDR1 SGHAT, CDR2 FQNNGV. The CDR3 nucleotides are TGTGCCAGCAGCCTATCGGACTCGTGGTTAAGCTCCTACAATGAGCAGTTCTTC. It specifies CASSLSDSWLSSYNEQFF. Supplemented by reference TRBV11-2 and TRBJ2-1, the full variable domain reads EAGVAQSPRYKIIEKRQSVAFWCNPISGHATLYWYQQILGQGPKLLIQFQNNGVVDDSQLPKDRFSAERLKGVDSTLKIQPAKLEDSAVYLCASSLSDSWLSSYNEQFFGPGTRLTVL.

This chain joins TRBV5-4 and TRBJ2-5, with 8 bases identical to TRBD2. With 3 bases clipped from V and 2 bases from J, the junction kept 6 bases outside the gene matches. Germline CDR1 and CDR2: SGHNT and YYREEE (reference sequence). The CDR3 has 15 amino acids. For the CDR3, the DNA is TGTGCCAGCAGCTCTTTACTAGCGGAGCAAGAGACCCAGTACTTC. Protein: CASSSLLAEQETQYF.